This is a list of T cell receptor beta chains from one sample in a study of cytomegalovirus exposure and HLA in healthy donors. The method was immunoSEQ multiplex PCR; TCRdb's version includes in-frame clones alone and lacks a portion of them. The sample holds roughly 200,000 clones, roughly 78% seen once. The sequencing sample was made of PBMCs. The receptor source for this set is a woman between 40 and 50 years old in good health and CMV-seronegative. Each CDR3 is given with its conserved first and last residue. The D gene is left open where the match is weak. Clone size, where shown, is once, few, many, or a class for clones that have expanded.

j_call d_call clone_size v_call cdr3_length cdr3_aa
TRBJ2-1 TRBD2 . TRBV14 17 CASSQDLRASGGCWQFF
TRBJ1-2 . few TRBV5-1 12 CASSPGGGGYTF
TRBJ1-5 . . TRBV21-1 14 CASCPRESYQPQHF
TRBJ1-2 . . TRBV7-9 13 CATQRPGGQGYTF
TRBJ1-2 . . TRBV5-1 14 CASSLVDSQYGYTF
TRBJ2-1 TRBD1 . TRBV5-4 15 CASSFGGQGHNEQFF
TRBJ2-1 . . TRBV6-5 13 CASSPTSLSEQFF
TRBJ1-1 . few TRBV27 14 CASSFRGGDTEAFF
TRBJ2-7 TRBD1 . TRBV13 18 CASSGEGRGQGAFDEQYF
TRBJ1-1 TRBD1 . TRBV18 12 CASSPGGDEAFF
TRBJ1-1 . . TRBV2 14 CASRIDTTNTEAFF
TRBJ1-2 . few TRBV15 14 CATSRDLLGGTNTF
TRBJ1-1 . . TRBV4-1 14 CASSQVPGNTEAFF
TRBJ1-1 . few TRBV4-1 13 CASSQDHRVEAFF
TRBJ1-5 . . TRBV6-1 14 CASSEAGGQQPQHF
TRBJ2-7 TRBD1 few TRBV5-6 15 CASSPPGTGQYEQYF
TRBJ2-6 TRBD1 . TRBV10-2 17 CASSEWDRVGGANVLTF
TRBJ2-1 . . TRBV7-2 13 CASSLAVFNEQFF
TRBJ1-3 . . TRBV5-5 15 CASSLALISGNTIYF
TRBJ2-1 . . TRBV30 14 CAWRTGPLANEQFF
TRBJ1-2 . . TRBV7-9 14 CASSLPGLGDGYTF
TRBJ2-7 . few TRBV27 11 CASKLGDEQYF
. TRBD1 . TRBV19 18 CASSILSPLRQGPYEQYF
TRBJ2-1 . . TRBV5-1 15 CASSLSDTLYNEQFF
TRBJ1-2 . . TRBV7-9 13 CSSSNGHLYGYTF
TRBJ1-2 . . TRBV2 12 CASQGSGYGYTF
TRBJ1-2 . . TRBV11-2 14 CASTALGGGYGYTF
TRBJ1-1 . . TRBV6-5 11 CATTGRGGAFF
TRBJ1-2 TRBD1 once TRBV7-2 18 CASSLYLVQGGSSEGYTF
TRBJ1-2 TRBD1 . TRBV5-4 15 CASSSIGQGNYGYTF
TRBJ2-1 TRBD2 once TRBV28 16 CASNVLGLAERDEQFF
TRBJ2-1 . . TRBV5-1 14 CASRPSEQGYEQFF
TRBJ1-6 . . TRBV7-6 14 CASSLGEVGSPLHF
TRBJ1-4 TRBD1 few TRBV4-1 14 CASSSGQGAGVLFF
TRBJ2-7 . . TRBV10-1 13 CASSEGTRCEQYF
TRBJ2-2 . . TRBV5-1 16 CASSTITAKASGELFF
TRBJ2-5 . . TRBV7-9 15 CASSLWRGLQETQYF
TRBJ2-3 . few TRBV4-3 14 CASSQRGSTDTQYF
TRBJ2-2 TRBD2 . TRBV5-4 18 CASSLDGLAGGRTGELFF
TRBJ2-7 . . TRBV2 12 CASSEGLYEQYF
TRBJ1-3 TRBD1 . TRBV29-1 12 CSAGTAGNTIYF
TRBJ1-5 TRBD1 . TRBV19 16 CASSSKGTASNQPQHF
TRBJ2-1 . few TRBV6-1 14 CASSEAYDSPTKFF
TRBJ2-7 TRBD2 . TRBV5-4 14 CASSGEGKPYEQYF
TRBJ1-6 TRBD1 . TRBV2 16 CASSHRGSSYNSPLHF
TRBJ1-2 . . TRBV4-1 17 CASSQDQRGARGYGYTF
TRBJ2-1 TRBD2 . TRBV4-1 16 CASRHQLAGGLGEQFF
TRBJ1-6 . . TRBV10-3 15 CAISGGLGHNSPLHF
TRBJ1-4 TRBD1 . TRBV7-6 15 CASSLGQMINEKLFF
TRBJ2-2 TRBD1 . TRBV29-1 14 CSVAYRGEVGELFF
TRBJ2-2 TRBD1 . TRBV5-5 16 CASSPYRGANTGELFF
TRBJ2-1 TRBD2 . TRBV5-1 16 CASSQAVAGYYNEQFF
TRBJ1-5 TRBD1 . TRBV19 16 CASSLRTGISNQPQHF
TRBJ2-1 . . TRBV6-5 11 CASSQDREQFF
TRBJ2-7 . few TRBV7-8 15 CASSFSLSGEYEQYF
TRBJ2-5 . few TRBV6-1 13 CASRGIGWETQYF
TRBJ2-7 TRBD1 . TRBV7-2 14 CASSPWTGSSEQYF